Below are 27 T cell receptor beta chains sequenced from a single sample in a study of blood T cell repertoires in COVID-19. Data came from immunoSEQ multiplex PCR; TCRdb stores just in-frame clones and leaves some out. The sample has approximately 260,000 clones, 70% to 90% seen once. Specimen: peripheral blood. All receptors come from an older woman with acute or convalescent COVID-19.

This sequence joins TRBV6-1 and TRBJ1-2, with 7 bases aligning to TRBD1. Germline V gene lookup returns CDR1 MNHNS and CDR2 SASEGT. The CDR3 covers 15 residues. With 2 bases clipped from V and 9 bases from J, the junction kept 12 bases outside the gene matches. CDR3 protein: CASSETRTGVGSYTF. The CDR3 DNA is TGTGCCAGCAGTGAAACCCGCACAGGGGTTGGTAGCTACACCTTC.

The CDR3 loop reads CASSPHAGSVFSGANVLTF. CDR3 sequence (DNA): TGCGCCAGCAGCCCCCATGCAGGTAGTGTATTCTCTGGGGCCAACGTCCTGACTTTC. The chain is built from TRBV5-1 and TRBJ2-6, with no clear D. CDR1 is SGHRS, CDR2 YFSETQ, per germline. V was clipped by 4 bases and J by 0 bases, with 20 bases between them. This CDR3 comprises 19 residues.

The sample holds one count of this clone. V is TRBV4-1 and J is TRBJ2-3; 10 positions match TRBD2. This CDR3 comprises 15 residues. CDR1 is MGHRA and CDR2 is YSYEKL in the germline V gene. V lost 4 bases to trimming and J lost 6 bases; unmatched junction nucleotides: 7. DNA for the CDR3: TGCGCCAGCAGCCCCAGAGCGGGGGGGGACGATACGCAGTATTTT. It specifies CASSPRAGGDDTQYF.

To note about this clone: The sample carries other DNA sequences with the same CDR3. The V and J genes are TRBV5-1 and TRBJ2-5, with 9 positions matching TRBD2. Trimming at V came to 0 bases and at J to 5 bases, leaving 5 bases not matched to a gene. From germline, CDR1 is SGHRS and CDR2 YFSETQ. The CDR3 extends over 15 amino acids. CDR3 loop: CASSLELAGGETQYF. CDR3 bases: TGCGCCAGCAGCTTGGAGTTGGCGGGGGGGGAGACCCAGTACTTC.

J is TRBJ1-1 and V is TRBV4-1; 8 nucleotides match TRBD1. Germline CDR1 and CDR2: MGHRA and YSYEKL. The CDR3 covers 12 residues. The trim removed 4 bases at V and 11 bases at J, leaving 6 bases unmatched. The CDR3 DNA sequence: TGCGCCAGCAGCCCCCAGGGGGCTCACGCTTTCTTT. It specifies CASSPQGAHAFF.

The genes are TRBV29-1 and TRBJ1-1, with unresolved D. Germline CDR1 and CDR2: SQVTM and ANQGSEA. This CDR3 spans 13 amino acids. Trimming removed 4 bases from V and 4 bases from J, with 13 bases in between. The CDR3 loop reads CSVVAIVGTEAFF. DNA for the CDR3: TGCAGCGTTGTTGCGATTGTTGGCACTGAAGCTTTCTTT.

The chain has TRBV18 and TRBJ1-1; weak D call: TRBD1 (6 bases). The V gene's germline CDR1 is KGHSH and CDR2 LQKENI. The CDR3 length is 13 residues. Trimming shortened V by 6 bases and J by 11 bases, and 19 bases separated the two germline ends. The CDR3 DNA is TGTGCCAGCTCGCCTACAGGGAATGATATGGCTTTCTTT. Protein: CASSPTGNDMAFF. Full variable domain (outside the CDR3, taken from reference TRBV18 and TRBJ1-1): NAGVMQNPRHLVRRRGQEARLRCSPMKGHSHVYWYRQLPEEGLKFMVYLQKENIIDESGMPKERFSAEFPKEGPSILRIQQVVRGDSAAYFCASSPTGNDMAFFGQGTRLTVV.

The V gene is TRBV7-3, the J gene TRBJ1-1, with 7 bases that match TRBD1. This CDR3 spans 14 amino acids. CDR1 is SGHTA, CDR2 FQGTGA, per germline. The junction had 5 bases not matched to a gene; V was cut back by 3 bases and J by 4 bases. Here the CDR3 DNA reads TGTGCCAGCAGCTTCACAGGGGCGAGCACTGAAGCTTTCTTT. This sequence encodes CASSFTGASTEAFF.

The chain links TRBV2 to TRBJ2-5; maybe TRBD2 (6 bases). CDR1 SNHLY and CDR2 FYNNEI come from the germline V gene. V lost 4 bases and J lost 7, with 10 bases in between. The CDR3 runs to 12 residues. The DNA for the CDR3 is TGTGCCAGCAGTGCGGGGGTGGGGACCCAGTACTTC. Translating gives CASSAGVGTQYF.

CDR3 sequence: CASSLVYGGRTNEQFF. For the CDR3, the DNA is TGTGCCAGCAGCTTAGTCTACGGGGGGCGGACAAATGAGCAGTTCTTC. V gene TRBV11-2 combines with J gene TRBJ2-1; tentative D call: TRBD2 (7 bases). Germline loops: CDR1 SGHAT, CDR2 FQNNGV. This CDR3 is built from 16 residues. Trimming shortened V by 1 base and J by 7 bases, and 17 bases separated the two germline ends.

This sequence joins TRBV6-5 and TRBJ2-3; the D gene is possibly TRBD2 (5 bases). This CDR3 region has 14 residues. Germline CDR1 is MNHEY and CDR2 is SVGAGI. V dropped 6 bases and J dropped 0 bases, with 10 bases sitting between them. Here the CDR3 reads CASRRVFSTDTQYF. The CDR3 coding sequence is TGTGCCAGCAGGAGGGTATTTAGCACAGATACGCAGTATTTT.

This chain joins TRBV29-1 and TRBJ1-1, with D possibly matching TRBD1 (6 bases). CDR3 length equals 13 residues. Trimming left V 5 bases short and J 1 base short, with 11 bases between. Germline V gives CDR1 SQVTM, CDR2 ANQGSEA. DNA of the CDR3: TGCAGCGTTCTTAGACAGGCGAACACTGAAGCTTTCTTT. It yields the protein CSVLRQANTEAFF.

This clone was counted a single time. V usage is TRBV30 and J usage is TRBJ2-7; possibly TRBD2 for D (6 bases). The CDR3 totals 13 residues. The germline gives CDR1 GTSNPN, CDR2 SVGIG (reference sequence). V shed 4 bases and J shed 4 bases, with 14 bases lying between them. This CDR3 is CAWKVAGRYEQYF. The CDR3 nucleotides are TGTGCCTGGAAAGTTGCGGGACGGTACGAGCAGTACTTC. Looking up the rest from reference TRBV30 and TRBJ2-7 gives the full variable domain: SQTIHQWPATLVQPVGSPLSLECTVEGTSNPNLYWYRQAAGRGLQLLFYSVGIGQISSEVPQNLSASRPQDRQFILSSKKLLLSDSGFYLCAWKVAGRYEQYFGPGTRLTVT.

The chain joins TRBV19 to TRBJ1-4; D is undetermined. Germline V gives CDR1 LNHDA, CDR2 SQIVND (reference sequence). The CDR3 spans 13 residues. With 5 bases removed from V and 12 bases from J, the gap between germline ends came to 16 bases. CDR3 in amino acids: CASSEQSSSQLFF. The CDR3 DNA is TGTGCCAGTAGTGAGCAGTCATCTAGCCAACTGTTTTTT.

This sequence joins TRBV5-1 and TRBJ1-1, with 7 bases matching TRBD1. Germline V gives CDR1 SGHRS, CDR2 YFSETQ. The CDR3 is 15 amino acids. Germline trimming cut 4 bases from V and 1 base from J; bases unmatched to any gene: 7. CDR3 residues: CASSGGQTKNTEAFF. The CDR3 DNA reads TGCGCCAGCAGCGGGGGACAGACTAAGAACACTGAAGCTTTCTTT.

The chain carries TRBV7-9 and TRBJ1-2, with TRBD1 matching 7 bases. The CDR3 spans 15 residues. J lost 1 base, V lost 1 base, and 3 bases had no gene match. Per the germline V gene, CDR1 is SEHNR and CDR2 is FQNEAQ (reference sequence). This CDR3 is CASSLGTGVNYGYTF. CDR3 DNA: TGTGCCAGCAGCTTAGGGACAGGCGTTAACTATGGCTACACCTTC.

This rearrangement joins TRBV7-2 to TRBJ1-2; a possible D gene is TRBD1 (6 bases). The germline V and J ends were trimmed by 5 bases and 2 bases, with 18 bases remaining between them. Germline loops: CDR1 SGHTA, CDR2 FQGNSA. This CDR3 spans 16 amino acids. Here the CDR3 reads CASSPGWVGANYGYTF. The CDR3 region has the DNA TGTGCCAGCAGCCCCGGTTGGGTGGGGGCGAACTATGGCTACACCTTC.

V is TRBV3-1 (or the pseudogene TRBV3-2) and J is TRBJ1-1, with 9 bases matching TRBD1. The CDR3 contains 13 residues. Germline values: CDR1 LGHDT, CDR2 YNNKEL (reference sequence). V dropped 4 bases and J dropped 8; count of bases not matched to a gene: 5. Here the CDR3 DNA reads TGTGCCAGCAGCCCCGGGACAGGGAGAGAAGCTTTCTTT. This gives the protein CASSPGTGREAFF.

The DNA of the CDR3 is TGTGCCAGCGGGGCAGGGTCTAACTATGGCTACACCTTC. Amino acids: CASGAGSNYGYTF. The chain combines TRBV7-3 with TRBJ1-2; tentatively, D is TRBD1 (5 bases). V lost 8 bases and J lost 0, with 10 bases in between. CDR3 size: 13 residues. Germline V lookup: CDR1 SGHTA, CDR2 FQGTGA. Based on the CDR3 plus reference TRBV7-3 and TRBJ1-2, the full variable domain is GAGVSQTPSNKVTEKGKYVELRCDPISGHTALYWYRQSLGQGPEFLIYFQGTGAADDSGLPNDRFFAVRPEGSVSTLKIQRTERGDSAVYLCASGAGSNYGYTFGSGTRLTVV.

The chain employs TRBV5-4 and TRBJ1-2, with TRBD1 identical over 11 bases. The CDR3 totals 13 residues. The germline V gene has CDR1 SGHNT and CDR2 YYREEE (reference sequence). V shed 5 bases, J shed 4 bases, and the junction held 1 base outside the gene matches. CDR3 sequence reads: CASRGTGGYGYTF. Here the CDR3 DNA reads TGTGCCAGCAGAGGGACAGGGGGCTATGGCTACACCTTC.

The J gene is TRBJ2-3, the V gene TRBV29-1; tentative D call: TRBD2 (6 bases). CDR3 length equals 14 residues. The V end lost 3 bases, the J end lost 7 bases, and 17 bases lay between the germline ends. Germline V gene sequence: CDR1 SQVTM, CDR2 ANQGSEA. CDR3 sequence: CSVEVGGMRNTQYF. CDR3 nucleotides: TGCAGCGTTGAGGTCGGAGGGATGAGGAATACGCAGTATTTT.

V usage is TRBV11-3 and J usage is TRBJ2-7, with a weak D call TRBD1 (6 bases). V dropped 4 bases and J dropped 3 bases, with 13 bases sitting between them. Germline lookup yields CDR1 SGHNT and CDR2 YENEEA. This CDR3 spans 14 amino acids. CDR3 bases: TGTGCCAGCAGCTCCCCAGGGGTTAGCTACGAGCAGTACTTC. Its protein product is CASSSPGVSYEQYF.

This clone has only one observation. V is TRBV11-2 and J is TRBJ2-5; D may be TRBD2 (5 bases). Between the trimmed V and J ends, which lost 5 bases and 5 bases, there was a span of 12 bases. Germline V gene data show CDR1 as SGHAT and CDR2 as FQNNGV. CDR3 length: 13 amino acids. The CDR3 region is CASSPRRAETQYF. CDR3 sequence (DNA): TGTGCCAGCAGCCCGAGGCGGGCGGAGACCCAGTACTTC.

V and J are TRBV5-1 and TRBJ1-4; D may be TRBD1 (5 bases). The germline V gene encodes CDR1 SGHRS and CDR2 YFSETQ. The length of the CDR3 is 15 residues. Trimming took off 4 bases at V and 3 bases at J, with 13 bases between the two ends. DNA for the CDR3: TGCGCCAGCAGCGCCGCCGGGACTGCTAATGAAAAACTGTTTTTT. This sequence encodes CASSAAGTANEKLFF. Based on the CDR3 plus reference TRBV5-1 and TRBJ1-4, the full variable domain is KAGVTQTPRYLIKTRGQQVTLSCSPISGHRSVSWYQQTPGQGLQFLFEYFSETQRNKGNFPGRFSGRQFSNSRSEMNVSTLELGDSALYLCASSAAGTANEKLFFGSGTQLSVL.

The chain has TRBV10-2 and TRBJ1-6; D might be TRBD1 (6 bases). The CDR3 loop spans 16 amino acids. The V gene's germline CDR1 is WSHSY and CDR2 SAAADI. Trimming left V 6 bases short and J 0 bases short, with 12 bases between. CDR3 protein: CASRDRGYSYNSPLHF. The CDR3 DNA is TGCGCCAGCAGGGACAGAGGATACTCCTATAATTCACCCCTCCACTTT.

This rearrangement joins TRBV5-1 to TRBJ2-5; no reliable D call. The length of the CDR3 is 13 residues. The V end lost 4 bases, the J end lost 4 bases, and 11 bases lay between the germline ends. Germline V lookup: CDR1 SGHRS, CDR2 YFSETQ. The CDR3 DNA is TGCGCCAGCAGCCCCGGTTCTGGAGAGACCCAGTACTTC. This encodes CASSPGSGETQYF.

V and J are TRBV3-1 (or the pseudogene TRBV3-2) and TRBJ1-2, with TRBD1 matching 12 bases. CDR3 length equals 16 residues. The trim removed 4 bases at V and 4 bases at J, leaving 7 bases unmatched. The germline V gene has CDR1 LGHDT and CDR2 YNNKEL (reference sequence). CDR3 DNA: TGTGCCAGCAGCCCTCCGGGACAGGGGGCGATCTATGGCTACACCTTC. Translating it yields CASSPPGQGAIYGYTF.